Listed below are T cell receptor beta chains from one sample, sequenced in a study of PD-1 blockade in classical Hodgkin lymphoma. Some clones are missing from TCRdb's copy, which holds only in-frame ones; the method was immunoSEQ multiplex PCR. The sample includes some 10,000 clones, nearly 85% seen only once; the top ten take 45%. Sequenced material: peripheral blood mononuclear cells (PBMCs), taken before the fourth cycle of nivolumab. These receptors were collected from a human donor with classical Hodgkin lymphoma. Both conserved end residues are part of each CDR3. Each record gives: CDR3 DNA, CDR3 protein, D gene, J gene, clone size, V gene. D genes are given only for firm matches. Clone size is shown for a subset of rows, as once, few, many or a class of expanded clone.

TGTGCCTGGAGTGTACTCGGGACAGGACCCTATGGCTACACCTTC | CAWSVLGTGPYGYTF | TRBD1 | TRBJ1-2 | - | TRBV30
TGTGCCAGCAGTCGGGAGGGGACCGGGGAGCTGTTTTTT | CASSREGTGELFF | TRBD2 | TRBJ2-2 | - | TRBV2
TGTGCCAGCACGGGGATGAACACCGGGGAGCTGTTTTTT | CASTGMNTGELFF | - | TRBJ2-2 | - | TRBV7-9
TGTGCCAGTACCCCGGTCGTAGGACAAGCGTTCAATCAGCCCCAGCATTTT | CASTPVVGQAFNQPQHF | - | TRBJ1-5 | - | TRBV5-8
TGTGCCAGCAGTTCGGCCCGGGGAGGCACAGATACGCAGTATTTT | CASSSARGGTDTQYF | - | TRBJ2-3 | once | TRBV6-6
TGTGCCAGCAGGAAGGTCCCTCCGGACAGCATAGCCAAAAACATTCAGTACTTC | CASRKVPPDSIAKNIQYF | - | TRBJ2-4 | once | TRBV2
TGTGCCAGCAGCTTAGTGGGTACAGGGGCTATTTTTAACACCATATATTTT | CASSLVGTGAIFNTIYF | TRBD1 | TRBJ1-3 | - | TRBV7-2
TGTGCCAGCAGCTTTGGGACAGGCCGGGGGGACACAGATACGCAGTATTTT | CASSFGTGRGDTDTQYF | - | TRBJ2-3 | - | TRBV5-6
TGTGCCAGCAGTTACTCGATAGGAAACCCTCCCTACGAGCAGTACTTC | CASSYSIGNPPYEQYF | - | TRBJ2-7 | once | TRBV6-5
TGTGCCAGCAGTTCCCGGGACAGGGGGCCAGAATATGGCTACACCTTC | CASSSRDRGPEYGYTF | TRBD1 | TRBJ1-2 | - | TRBV6-6
TGTGCCAGCAGCCCTCGGGGGTGGTCGGTAGCAGATACGCAGTATTTT | CASSPRGWSVADTQYF | - | TRBJ2-3 | - | TRBV7-2
TGCGCCAGCAGCTTGGCCCTCGGCCTGGATGAAAAACTGTTTTTT | CASSLALGLDEKLFF | - | TRBJ1-4 | - | TRBV5-1
TGTGCCTGGAGTGTACCATCCGGGACCTACAGACCCAATGAGCAGTTCTTC | CAWSVPSGTYRPNEQFF | - | TRBJ2-1 | - | TRBV30
TGTGCCAGCACCCGACAGGCCTCTTTAGCGGGGGCCATCTACAATGAGCAGTTCTTC | CASTRQASLAGAIYNEQFF | TRBD2 | TRBJ2-1 | - | TRBV2
TGTGCCAGCAGCGGCCCCGGGGACAGGGGGCAAGCTTTCTTT | CASSGPGDRGQAFF | TRBD1 | TRBJ1-1 | - | TRBV2
TGCAGTGCTAGAGTGGATGAAAAACTGTTTTTT | CSARVDEKLFF | - | TRBJ1-4 | - | TRBV20-1
TGTGCCACCAGCAGAGATGTAGGGTCTATGAACACTGAAGCTTTCTTT | CATSRDVGSMNTEAFF | - | TRBJ1-1 | - | TRBV15
TGTGCCAGCAGAAAGGGGGGGTACAATGAGCAGTTCTTC | CASRKGGYNEQFF | - | TRBJ2-1 | - | TRBV25-1
TGTGCCAGCAGCCCCGGGAGGGGGGCCCCCCTCTACGAGCAGTACTTC | CASSPGRGAPLYEQYF | TRBD2 | TRBJ2-7 | - | TRBV4-2
TGTGCCAGTAGTATGAGGGGGGACAGGGGGATCAATCAGCCCCAGCATTTT | CASSMRGDRGINQPQHF | TRBD1 | TRBJ1-5 | - | TRBV19
TGTGCCTGGACCGCCGGGACAGGCTCTGGCTACACCTTC | CAWTAGTGSGYTF | TRBD1 | TRBJ1-2 | - | TRBV30
TGTGCCAGCAGCTTAGGCCTGGCAGATACGCAGTATTTT | CASSLGLADTQYF | - | TRBJ2-3 | - | TRBV11-3
TGTGCCAGCTCACCAGGGACAGGCTGGACCGGGGAGCTGTTTTTT | CASSPGTGWTGELFF | TRBD1 | TRBJ2-2 | - | TRBV18
TGTGCCAGTAGTAAAGAGGATAATTTTGTAGCTTTCTTT | CASSKEDNFVAFF | - | TRBJ1-1 | - | TRBV19
TGTGCTAGTATGGGCAATGCAGGGGGCTACACCTTC | CASMGNAGGYTF | - | TRBJ1-2 | - | TRBV12-5
TGTGCCAGCAGTTATATTGAGAACAATCAGCCCCAGCATTTT | CASSYIENNQPQHF | - | TRBJ1-5 | - | TRBV6-6
TGTGCCAGCAGTATAGCTCCGGGGGGCTACGAGCAGTACTTC | CASSIAPGGYEQYF | TRBD2 | TRBJ2-7 | - | TRBV27
TGCGCCAGCAGCTTGGGAGAGAGTGAGCAGTTCTTC | CASSLGESEQFF | - | TRBJ2-1 | few | TRBV5-1
TGTGCCAGCAGCTCAAGGGGACAGGGAAGTTCAGGGGAGCAGTACTTC | CASSSRGQGSSGEQYF | TRBD1 | TRBJ2-7 | - | TRBV7-9
TGTGCCAGCAGGCCTGGACAGGTTAACTATGGCTACACCTTC | CASRPGQVNYGYTF | TRBD1 | TRBJ1-2 | - | TRBV7-9
TGTGCCAGCAGTTTAAAGCGAGGGAATCACGGCGCAGATACGCAGTATTTT | CASSLKRGNHGADTQYF | - | TRBJ2-3 | - | TRBV27
TGTGCCAGCAAATCCTGGGATTATGGCACTGAAGCTTTCTTT | CASKSWDYGTEAFF | - | TRBJ1-1 | - | TRBV2
TGTGCCAGTAGTATGTTGCCCCCTTACAATGAGCAGTTCTTC | CASSMLPPYNEQFF | - | TRBJ2-1 | - | TRBV19
TGTGCCAGCAGCCCCACAGGGGATCAGCCCCAGCATTTT | CASSPTGDQPQHF | TRBD1 | TRBJ1-5 | - | TRBV4-2
TGTGCCAGCAGCTTAGCCTTACAGGGGGCTGAAGCTTTCTTT | CASSLALQGAEAFF | TRBD1 | TRBJ1-1 | - | TRBV11-2
TGTGCCAGCAGGCCCGGAGCGGGGCGGCCCGCGCAGTACTTC | CASRPGAGRPAQYF | TRBD2 | TRBJ2-7 | - | TRBV2
TGCGCCAGCAGCCAGGTGACAGGGATGGCCTACGAGCAGTACTTC | CASSQVTGMAYEQYF | TRBD1 | TRBJ2-7 | - | TRBV4-1
TGCGCCAGCAGTGAGTATGGCGGGGGAGACACAGATACGCAGTATTTT | CASSEYGGGDTDTQYF | TRBD2 | TRBJ2-3 | - | TRBV10-1
TGTGCCAGCAGTTACTCACGTTCAGGGGGTTACGAGCAGTACTTC | CASSYSRSGGYEQYF | TRBD1 | TRBJ2-7 | - | TRBV6-6
TGTGCCAGCAGCTTAGGGGATAGAGGCTACACCTTC | CASSLGDRGYTF | - | TRBJ1-2 | - | TRBV7-9
TGTGCCAGCAGCTTAAACGGGCGGAGCACAGATACGCAGTATTTT | CASSLNGRSTDTQYF | - | TRBJ2-3 | - | TRBV7-3
TGTGCCAGCAGCCAAGTCGTCCAGCTGAATGAGCAGTTCTTC | CASSQVVQLNEQFF | - | TRBJ2-1 | - | TRBV14
TGTGCCAGCAGTCCGACTAGCGCCTACGAGCAGTACTTC | CASSPTSAYEQYF | TRBD2 | TRBJ2-7 | - | TRBV27
TGTGCCAGCAGTTACTTCCCTCAAGCCAGAGAGGGCTACACCTTC | CASSYFPQAREGYTF | - | TRBJ1-2 | - | TRBV6-5
TGTGCCATAAACCGGGACACCATCTCCTACGAGCAGTACTTC | CAINRDTISYEQYF | - | TRBJ2-7 | - | TRBV10-3
TGTGCCAGCAGCCCTCATCCCTCCTTTAGTTACATCTACAATGAGCAGTTCTTC | CASSPHPSFSYIYNEQFF | - | TRBJ2-1 | - | TRBV9
TGTGCCAGCAGTCCCAGGGGCCCCTACGAGCAGTACTTC | CASSPRGPYEQYF | - | TRBJ2-7 | - | TRBV6-5
TGTGCCTGGGGCGGACAACTAAACACTGAAGCTTTCTTT | CAWGGQLNTEAFF | - | TRBJ1-1 | - | TRBV30
TGTGCCAGCAGCTTAAGGACTAGCGGGAGCCCCAATGAGCAGTTCTTC | CASSLRTSGSPNEQFF | TRBD2 | TRBJ2-1 | - | TRBV7-3
TGTGCCAGCAGTGAATGGGGGGACCCGACATTTCAAGAGACCCAGTACTTC | CASSEWGDPTFQETQYF | - | TRBJ2-5 | - | TRBV2
TGTGCCAGCAGTTACTCTAGGAGAGCTGAAGCTTTCTTT | CASSYSRRAEAFF | - | TRBJ1-1 | - | TRBV6-5
TGTGCCAGCAGCCCCTGGGACAGGCTTAAAAGAAACACCATATATTTT | CASSPWDRLKRNTIYF | TRBD1 | TRBJ1-3 | - | TRBV6-6
TGTGCCAGCAGCTTTCTCCCGCGGGACTATGGCTACACCTTC | CASSFLPRDYGYTF | - | TRBJ1-2 | - | TRBV11-1